This T cell receptor (beta chain) was sequenced in a study of blood T cell repertoires in COVID-19. Study as a whole: The study drew acute and convalescent COVID-19 samples from the United States, Italy and Spain.

The CDR3 sequence is 14 residues long. The V gene end was trimmed by 3 bases and the J gene end by 6 bases; junction bases not matched to a gene: 6. CDR1 SGDLS and CDR2 YYNGEE come from the germline V gene. Original analysis: Researchers report that nucleated cell counts were estimated from reference gene primer amplification. The repertoire was sequenced with immunoSEQ multiplex PCR; TCRdb's copy has only in-frame clones and lacks some. V and J calls and clone size follow that table, whereas D and trimming were derived from the DNA. Seen here are over 350,000 clones, roughly 88% observed once, and the top ten hold 0.97%. Participants, about 18 to 95 years old, spanned around 26 US areas. Which cohort a participant joined came from the clinical history participants gave.

V and J are TRBV9 and TRBJ2-1; TRBD2 matches 7 bases. Sequencing was carried out using PBMCs or T cells enriched from blood (not recorded which). This clonotype was sampled from a woman aged 25 to 39 with acute COVID-19. The CDR3 region is CASSGIAGLNEQFF. The CDR3, as DNA: TGTGCCAGCAGCGGCATAGCGGGCCTCAATGAGCAGTTCTTC.